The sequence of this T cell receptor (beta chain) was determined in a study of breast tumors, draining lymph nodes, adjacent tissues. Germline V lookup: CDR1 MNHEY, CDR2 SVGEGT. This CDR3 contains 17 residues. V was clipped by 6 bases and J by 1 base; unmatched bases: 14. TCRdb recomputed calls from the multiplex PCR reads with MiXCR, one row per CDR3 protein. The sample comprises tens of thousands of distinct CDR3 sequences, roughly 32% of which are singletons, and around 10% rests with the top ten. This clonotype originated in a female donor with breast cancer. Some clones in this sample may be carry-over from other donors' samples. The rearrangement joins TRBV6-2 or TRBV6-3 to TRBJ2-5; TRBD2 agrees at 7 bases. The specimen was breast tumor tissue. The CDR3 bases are TGTGCCAGCAGCCGCCAAGTAAAGACTAGCCGCCAAGAGACCCAGTACTTC. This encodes CASSRQVKTSRQETQYF.